The table lists the clone carrying this TCR beta chain with a few counts. Its target is unknown. In the library, individual cDNA molecules carried attached unique molecular identifiers. Using its own MiXCR run on the 5' RACE reads, TCRdb lists one record per CDR3 protein. This table has tens of thousands of distinct CDR3 sequences, 12% appearing once. The data are from a study of early T cells in non-severe SARS-CoV-2 infection. Study outcomes and limitations: Clonotype matching in VDJdb favored anti-spike CD8 responses and did not capture private and CD4 specificities.

Germline CDR1 is SGHVS and CDR2 is FNYEAQ. Trimming removed 5 bases at V and 4 bases at J, with 12 bases between. The CDR3 extends over 13 amino acids. This clonotype was sampled from an adult who was a healthcare worker with PCR-confirmed SARS-CoV-2 infection or an uninfected control (not recorded which). Sequences were obtained from whole blood. The genes are TRBV7-6 and TRBJ2-7; tentative D call: TRBD2 (6 bases). CDR3 region: CASSPEGGYEQYF. The DNA of the CDR3 is TGTGCCAGCAGCCCGGAGGGCGGATACGAGCAGTACTTC.